There are a few counts of the clone carrying this TCR beta chain. Antigen specificity is unknown. This specimen comes from a study of cytomegalovirus exposure and HLA in healthy donors. The PCR was carried out with 60 Vbeta primers and 13 Jbeta primers. Repertoires were generated with immunoSEQ multiplex PCR, while TCRdb's copy carries only in-frame clones and drops some. The repertoire holds around 130,000 clones, roughly 75% seen once, with roughly 5.7% in the top ten. General observations from the study: A missense DCLRE1C variant was associated with V- and J-gene trimming of TCR beta chains in a later analysis, and an independent cohort replicated the association.

V lost 9 bases and J lost 7; bases outside the gene matches: 5. The CDR3 has 14 residues. Germline V lookup: CDR1 LNHDA, CDR2 SQIVND (reference sequence). Material: PBMCs. This clonotype was obtained from a man younger than 40 in good health and CMV-seronegative. The chain joins TRBV19 to TRBJ2-1; 14 bases agree with TRBD2. The CDR3 loop is CASTTSGGANEQFF. CDR3 coding DNA: TGTGCCAGCACGACTAGCGGGGGGGCAAATGAGCAGTTCTTC.